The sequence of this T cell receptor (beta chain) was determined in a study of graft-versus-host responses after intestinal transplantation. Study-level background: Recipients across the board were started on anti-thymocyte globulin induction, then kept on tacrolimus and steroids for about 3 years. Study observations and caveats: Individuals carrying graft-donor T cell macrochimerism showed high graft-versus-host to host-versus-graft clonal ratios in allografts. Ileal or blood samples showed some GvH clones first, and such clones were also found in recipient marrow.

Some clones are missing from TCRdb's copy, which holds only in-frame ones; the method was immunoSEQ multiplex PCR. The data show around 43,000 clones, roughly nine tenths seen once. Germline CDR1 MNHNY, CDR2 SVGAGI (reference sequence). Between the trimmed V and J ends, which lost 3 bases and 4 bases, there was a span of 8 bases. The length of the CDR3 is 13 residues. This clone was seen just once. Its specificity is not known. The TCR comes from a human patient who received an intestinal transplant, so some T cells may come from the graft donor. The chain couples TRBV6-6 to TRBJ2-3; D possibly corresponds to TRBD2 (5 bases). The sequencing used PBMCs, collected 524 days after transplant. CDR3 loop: CASSYVRADTQYF. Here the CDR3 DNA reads TGTGCCAGCAGTTATGTGAGGGCAGATACGCAGTATTTT.